The 27 T cell receptor beta chains reported below all come from one sample, sequenced in a study of blood T cell repertoires in COVID-19. TCRdb's table, derived via immunoSEQ multiplex PCR, lists solely in-frame clones and lacks some. This sample has roughly 250,000 clones; approximately 86% occur once, and the top ten carry approximately 1.6%. The sample was PBMCs or T cells enriched from blood (not recorded which). All receptors come from a woman between 45 and 60 years old who had recovered from COVID-19.

The gene calls are TRBV28 and TRBJ1-4; 7 bases match TRBD1. The CDR3 consists of 16 residues. J lost 6 bases, V lost 4 bases, and 11 bases had no gene match. Germline CDR1 and CDR2: MDHEN and SYDVKM. CDR3 sequence reads: CASSYLPGTADEKLFF. CDR3 DNA: TGTGCCAGCAGTTACCTACCCGGGACAGCAGATGAAAAACTGTTTTTT.

The chain couples TRBV10-2 to TRBJ2-2; D gene uncertain. Germline V gives CDR1 WSHSY, CDR2 SAAADI. V lost 7 bases, J lost 3 bases, and 12 bases lay in between. The CDR3 covers 14 residues. The CDR3 DNA is TGCGCCAGCAATCCGAGTGCCTACACCGGGGAGCTGTTTTTT. It yields the protein CASNPSAYTGELFF.

The CDR3 DNA sequence: TGCAGCGGAACAGGCCCCGTGCGGACGGGGCAGTTCTTC. Protein: CSGTGPVRTGQFF. The chain joins TRBV29-1 to TRBJ2-1, with D possibly being TRBD1 (5 bases). There are 13 residues in the CDR3. Trimming pared 7 bases from V and 12 bases from J, leaving 22 bases between. CDR1 and CDR2 (germline): SQVTM, ANQGSEA.

V gene TRBV4-3 combines with J gene TRBJ1-2; 9 bases map to TRBD1. Germline lookup yields CDR1 LGHNA and CDR2 YSLEER. V was pared by 1 base and J by 1 base, with 1 base of the junction left unmatched. This CDR3 contains 15 residues. This CDR3 reads CASSQVGQGNYGYTF. Here the CDR3 DNA reads TGCGCCAGCAGCCAAGTGGGACAGGGTAACTATGGCTACACCTTC.

The chain links TRBV28 to TRBJ2-5; 8 bases align to TRBD1. This CDR3 is built from 16 residues. Trimming removed 5 bases from V and 1 base from J; junction bases left unmatched: 9. Germline loops: CDR1 MDHEN, CDR2 SYDVKM. In DNA, the CDR3 is TGTGCCAGCAGTAAAGCGGACAGGGTCGGCCAAGAGACCCAGTACTTC. As protein: CASSKADRVGQETQYF.

The chain employs TRBV7-9 and TRBJ1-1; D remains ambiguous. From germline, CDR1 is SEHNR and CDR2 FQNEAQ (reference sequence). V was clipped by 6 bases and J by 0 bases, with 8 bases between them. This CDR3 is 13 amino acids long. The CDR3 DNA reads TGTGCCAGCAGTCCTGTCCTGAACACTGAAGCTTTCTTT. Protein: CASSPVLNTEAFF.

J is TRBJ1-4 and V is TRBV18; 9 positions agree with TRBD1. This CDR3 is built from 17 residues. Looked up from germline, CDR1 is KGHSH and CDR2 is LQKENI. V shed 4 bases and J 3 bases; nucleotides not matched to a gene: 9. The CDR3 loop is CASSLPTGGRANEKLFF. The CDR3 coding sequence is TGTGCCAGCTCACTACCGACAGGGGGACGGGCTAATGAAAAACTGTTTTTT.

The gene calls are TRBV6-2 or TRBV6-3 and TRBJ1-5; the match to TRBD1 covers 7 bases. Trimming took 5 bases from V and 3 from J; bases not matched to a gene: 7. Germline CDR1 and CDR2: MNHEY and SVGEGT. The CDR3 loop spans 15 amino acids. The CDR3 loop reads CASSHRDRYNQPQHF. In nucleotides, the CDR3 is TGTGCCAGCAGTCATAGGGACAGATACAATCAGCCCCAGCATTTT.

This clone was detected only once. The chain links TRBV29-1 to TRBJ2-3, with 14 bases aligning to TRBD2. This CDR3 has 18 residues. After removal of 7 bases from V and 4 bases from J, the junction contained 16 bases not matched to a gene. CDR1 and CDR2 from the germline V gene are SQVTM and ANQGSEA. The CDR3: CSAARTSGGRLRPDTQYF. The CDR3 DNA is TGCAGCGCTGCTAGGACTAGCGGGGGGCGGTTACGGCCAGATACGCAGTATTTT.

This clone was counted a single time. V gene TRBV28 combines with J gene TRBJ1-4, with TRBD1 matching 7 bases. The V gene end was trimmed by 6 bases and the J gene end by 3 bases; junction bases not matched to a gene: 7. This CDR3 has 15 amino acids. CDR1 and CDR2 (germline): MDHEN, SYDVKM. The CDR3 is CASRPQGGSNEKLFF. CDR3 sequence (DNA): TGTGCCAGCAGGCCCCAGGGGGGATCTAATGAAAAACTGTTTTTT.

The chain links TRBV5-1 to TRBJ1-4; D is perhaps TRBD1 (6 bases). This CDR3 has 15 amino acids. The V end lost 4 bases, the J end lost 7 bases, and 17 bases lay between the germline ends. Germline values: CDR1 SGHRS, CDR2 YFSETQ. In DNA, the CDR3 is TGCGCCAGCAGCATCACAGGGAATTTTCTTGAAAAACTGTTTTTT. It codes for CASSITGNFLEKLFF. Using reference TRBV5-1 and TRBJ1-4 for the parts outside the CDR3, the full variable domain is KAGVTQTPRYLIKTRGQQVTLSCSPISGHRSVSWYQQTPGQGLQFLFEYFSETQRNKGNFPGRFSGRQFSNSRSEMNVSTLELGDSALYLCASSITGNFLEKLFFGSGTQLSVL.

This chain connects TRBV10-3 to TRBJ2-1; TRBD2 matches at 9 bases. From germline, CDR1 is ENHRY and CDR2 SYGVKD. J was trimmed by 4 bases and V by 4 bases; bases with no gene match: 5. The CDR3 is made up of 15 amino acids. The CDR3 DNA reads TGTGCCATCAGTGCTTCTAGCGGGATTTACAATGAGCAGTTCTTC. Amino acid sequence: CAISASSGIYNEQFF.

V usage is TRBV9 and J usage is TRBJ1-4, with 11 bases that match TRBD1. The ends lost 4 bases at V and 0 bases at J; junction bases unmatched: 8. From germline, CDR1 is SGDLS and CDR2 YYNGEE. CDR3 length equals 18 residues. CDR3 DNA: TGTGCCAGCAGCTTGGACAGGGGGCCTCCTGCAACTAATGAAAAACTGTTTTTT. It specifies CASSLDRGPPATNEKLFF.

This clone has just a few counts. The genes are TRBV5-1 and TRBJ2-1; weak D call: TRBD1 (6 bases). Trimming took off 4 bases at V and 4 bases at J, with 15 bases between the two ends. The CDR3 has 15 residues. Germline loops: CDR1 SGHRS, CDR2 YFSETQ. The CDR3 DNA sequence: TGCGCCAGCAGCCAAGACCGGGACACGTACAATGAGCAGTTCTTC. Its protein product is CASSQDRDTYNEQFF.

The CDR3 DNA is TGTGCCAGCAGATACTCCGGGACAGGGAAGGCTTTCTTT. Its protein product is CASRYSGTGKAFF. J is TRBJ1-1 and V is TRBV28; 9 bases are a match to TRBD1. The V segment lost 6 bases and the J segment 11 bases; nucleotides outside the gene matches: 10. CDR1 and CDR2 from the germline V gene are MDHEN and SYDVKM. CDR3 length: 13 residues.

The V call is TRBV28, the J call TRBJ2-5, with 10 bases lining up with TRBD2. This CDR3 spans 17 amino acids. V trimming: 1 base; J trimming: 3 bases; junction bases outside the gene matches: 8. CDR1 is MDHEN, CDR2 SYDVKM, per germline. CDR3 loop: CASSLSPLAGEEETQYF. CDR3 sequence (DNA): TGTGCCAGCAGTTTATCCCCGCTAGCGGGAGAGGAAGAGACCCAGTACTTC.

The V gene is TRBV7-9, the J gene TRBJ1-5; 7 positions agree with TRBD1. V was clipped by 3 bases and J by 7 bases; unmatched bases: 6. CDR1 and CDR2 (germline): SEHNR, FQNEAQ (reference sequence). CDR3 length: 14 amino acids. The CDR3 DNA sequence: TGTGCCAGCAGCTTCGACAGGGTTGAGCAGCCCCAGCATTTT. Protein sequence: CASSFDRVEQPQHF.

This chain connects TRBV5-5 to TRBJ1-5, with D possibly TRBD1 on 6 matching bases. Trimming took 4 bases from V and 4 from J, leaving 18 bases between them. The CDR3 covers 16 residues. Germline-derived CDR1 and CDR2 are SGHKS and YYEKEE (reference sequence). CDR3 nucleotide sequence: TGTGCCAGCAGCAACTCCCCGGGGGGCAGGAATCAGCCCCAGCATTTT. Protein sequence: CASSNSPGGRNQPQHF.

This clone has a handful of counts. The chain has TRBV7-2 and TRBJ1-2; TRBD1 aligns across 8 bases. Per germline, CDR1 SGHTA and CDR2 FQGNSA. The CDR3 loop spans 13 amino acids. Trimming took 2 bases from V and 8 from J; bases not matched to a gene: 4. CDR3 region: CASSLRRGLGYTF. The CDR3 coding sequence is TGTGCCAGCAGCTTACGCAGGGGGCTGGGCTACACCTTC.

The V and J genes are TRBV9 and TRBJ1-6; D remains unclear. This CDR3 is built from 13 residues. Per germline, CDR1 SGDLS and CDR2 YYNGEE. V was clipped by 0 bases and J by 8 bases, with 6 bases between them. The CDR3 region has the DNA TGTGCCAGCAGCGTAGTTACGGATTCACCCCTCCACTTT. It encodes CASSVVTDSPLHF.

The chain joins TRBV18 to TRBJ2-1; 11 nucleotides line up with TRBD1. V shed 6 bases, J shed 10 bases, and the junction held 14 bases outside the gene matches. CDR1 is KGHSH, CDR2 LQKENI, per germline. The CDR3 is 16 residues long. DNA of the CDR3: TGTGCCAGCTCGCGCTCCGGGACAGGGGGACAATGGGAGCAGTTCTTC. It translates to CASSRSGTGGQWEQFF. Looking up the rest from reference TRBV18 and TRBJ2-1 gives the full variable domain: NAGVMQNPRHLVRRRGQEARLRCSPMKGHSHVYWYRQLPEEGLKFMVYLQKENIIDESGMPKERFSAEFPKEGPSILRIQQVVRGDSAAYFCASSRSGTGGQWEQFFGPGTRLTVL.

The V and J genes are TRBV29-1 and TRBJ2-5; 9 nucleotides align to TRBD1. This CDR3 has 12 residues. Trimming cost V 7 bases and J 9 bases; bases outside gene matches: 9. The germline V gene has CDR1 SQVTM and CDR2 ANQGSEA. CDR3 sequence reads: CSATGGASSQYF. The CDR3 DNA follows: TGCAGCGCCACAGGGGGCGCGTCGTCCCAGTACTTC.

CDR3 sequence reads: CASSLEGQGFVQYF. The CDR3, as DNA: TGTGCCAGCAGCTTAGAGGGACAGGGTTTTGTGCAGTACTTC. The chain couples TRBV7-2 to TRBJ2-7, with 9 bases lining up with TRBD1. Trimming took 1 base from V and 9 from J; bases not matched to a gene: 7. CDR1 SGHTA and CDR2 FQGNSA come from the germline V gene. The CDR3 is 14 amino acids.

V usage is TRBV10-1 and J usage is TRBJ1-1, with TRBD1 matching 7 bases. The V and J ends lost 6 bases and 5 bases, in that order; junction bases with no gene match: 6. This CDR3 comprises 13 residues. Germline loops: CDR1 WNHNN, CDR2 SYGVQD (reference sequence). The DNA for the CDR3 is TGCGCCAGCAGAGGAGACAGGGTAACTGAAGCTTTCTTT. It encodes CASRGDRVTEAFF.

The chain has TRBV5-1 and TRBJ2-2, with 8 bases identical to TRBD2. The CDR3 has 17 residues. Germline V gives CDR1 SGHRS, CDR2 YFSETQ. V lost 0 bases and J lost 0; bases outside the gene matches: 4. This CDR3 is CASSLALAGSNTGELFF. CDR3 nucleotide sequence: TGCGCCAGCAGCTTGGCCCTAGCGGGCTCGAACACCGGGGAGCTGTTTTTT.

The chain uses TRBV18 and TRBJ1-1; D ambiguous. V was shortened by 3 bases and J by 5 bases, with 16 bases between the two germline ends. CDR1 and CDR2 from the germline V gene are KGHSH and LQKENI. The CDR3 has 15 amino acids. Here the CDR3 DNA reads TGTGCCAGCTCACCTGGTGGGCTTTTGGTGACTGAAGCTTTCTTT. It is translated as CASSPGGLLVTEAFF.

The chain uses TRBV5-1 and TRBJ2-7, with TRBD1 identical over 11 bases. The germline V gene encodes CDR1 SGHRS and CDR2 YFSETQ. This CDR3 is 19 amino acids long. V trimming: 3 bases; J trimming: 3 bases; junction bases outside the gene matches: 17. DNA for the CDR3: TGCGCCAGCAGCTCGAGCGGACAGGGGGCTCACGGTAAAGACTACGAGCAGTACTTC. This sequence encodes CASSSSGQGAHGKDYEQYF. The full variable domain, completed using reference TRBV5-1 and TRBJ2-7, is KAGVTQTPRYLIKTRGQQVTLSCSPISGHRSVSWYQQTPGQGLQFLFEYFSETQRNKGNFPGRFSGRQFSNSRSEMNVSTLELGDSALYLCASSSSGQGAHGKDYEQYFGPGTRLTVT.